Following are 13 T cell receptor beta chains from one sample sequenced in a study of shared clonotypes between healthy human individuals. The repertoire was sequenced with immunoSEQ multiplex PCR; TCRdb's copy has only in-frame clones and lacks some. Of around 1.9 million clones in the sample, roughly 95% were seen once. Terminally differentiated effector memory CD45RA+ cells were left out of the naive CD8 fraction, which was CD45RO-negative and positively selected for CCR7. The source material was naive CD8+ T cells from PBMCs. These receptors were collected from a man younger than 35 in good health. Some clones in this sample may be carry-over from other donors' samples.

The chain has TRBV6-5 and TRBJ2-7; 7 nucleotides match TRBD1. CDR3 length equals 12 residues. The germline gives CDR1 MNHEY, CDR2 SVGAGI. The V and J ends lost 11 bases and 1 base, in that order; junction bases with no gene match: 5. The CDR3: CAVRDSSYEQYF. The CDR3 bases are TGTGCCGTCCGGGACAGTTCCTACGAGCAGTACTTC.

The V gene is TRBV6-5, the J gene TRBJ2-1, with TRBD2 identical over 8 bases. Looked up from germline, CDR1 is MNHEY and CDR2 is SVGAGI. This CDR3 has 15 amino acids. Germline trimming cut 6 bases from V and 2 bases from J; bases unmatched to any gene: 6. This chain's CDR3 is CASRYREGPYNEQFF. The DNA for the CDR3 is TGTGCCAGCAGGTATCGGGAGGGTCCCTACAATGAGCAGTTCTTC.

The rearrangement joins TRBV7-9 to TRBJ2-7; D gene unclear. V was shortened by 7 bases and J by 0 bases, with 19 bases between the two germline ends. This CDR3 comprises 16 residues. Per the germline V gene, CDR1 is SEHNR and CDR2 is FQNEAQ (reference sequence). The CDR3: CASTDLLVLSSYEQYF. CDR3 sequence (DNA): TGTGCCAGCACCGACCTCCTAGTCCTGAGCTCCTACGAGCAGTACTTC. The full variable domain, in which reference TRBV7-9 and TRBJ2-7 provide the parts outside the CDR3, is DTGVSQNPRHKITKRGQNVTFRCDPISEHNRLYWYRQTLGQGPEFLTYFQNEAQLEKSRLLSDRFSAERPKGSFSTLEIQRTEQGDSAMYLCASTDLLVLSSYEQYFGPGTRLTVT.

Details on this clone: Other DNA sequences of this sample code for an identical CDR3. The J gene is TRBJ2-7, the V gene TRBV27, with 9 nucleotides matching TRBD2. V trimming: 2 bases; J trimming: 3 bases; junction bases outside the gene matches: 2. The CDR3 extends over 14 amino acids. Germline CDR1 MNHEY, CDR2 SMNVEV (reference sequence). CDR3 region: CASSLLAGIYEQYF. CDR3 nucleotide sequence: TGTGCCAGCAGTTTACTAGCGGGGATCTACGAGCAGTACTTC.

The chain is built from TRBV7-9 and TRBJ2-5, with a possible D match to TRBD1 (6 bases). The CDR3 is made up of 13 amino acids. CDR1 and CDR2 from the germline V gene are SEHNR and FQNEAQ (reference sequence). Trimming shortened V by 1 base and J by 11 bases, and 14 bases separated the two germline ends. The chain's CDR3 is CASSLVPKGEQYF. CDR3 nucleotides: TGTGCCAGCAGCTTAGTTCCGAAGGGGGAGCAGTACTTC.

The CDR3 sequence: CSVRLGGALESTDTQYF. In nucleotides, the CDR3 is TGCAGCGTTAGACTAGGCGGGGCCCTGGAAAGCACAGATACGCAGTATTTT. This chain connects TRBV29-1 to TRBJ2-3, with D possibly TRBD2 on 6 matching bases. This CDR3 comprises 17 residues. The germline V and J ends were trimmed by 5 bases and 0 bases, with 21 bases remaining between them. In germline, CDR1 is SQVTM, CDR2 ANQGSEA.

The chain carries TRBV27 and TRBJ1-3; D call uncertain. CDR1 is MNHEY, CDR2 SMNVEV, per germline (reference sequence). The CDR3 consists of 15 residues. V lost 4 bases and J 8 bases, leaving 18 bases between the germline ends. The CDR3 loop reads CASSYLPASRHTIYF. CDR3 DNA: TGTGCCAGCAGTTACCTTCCGGCCAGTAGGCACACCATATATTTT.

The CDR3 spells CAIRPDGYYEQYF. Here the CDR3 DNA reads TGTGCCATCAGACCAGACGGATACTACGAGCAGTACTTC. The V and J genes are TRBV10-3 and TRBJ2-7; no clear D. Germline loops: CDR1 ENHRY, CDR2 SYGVKD. CDR3 length: 13 amino acids. V dropped 6 bases and J dropped 3 bases, with 12 bases sitting between them.

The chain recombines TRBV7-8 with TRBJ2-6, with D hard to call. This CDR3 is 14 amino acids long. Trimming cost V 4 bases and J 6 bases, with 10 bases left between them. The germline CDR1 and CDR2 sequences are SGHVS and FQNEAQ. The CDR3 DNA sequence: TGTGCCAGCAGCTCGATGCCCGAGGCCAACGTCCTGACTTTC. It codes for CASSSMPEANVLTF.

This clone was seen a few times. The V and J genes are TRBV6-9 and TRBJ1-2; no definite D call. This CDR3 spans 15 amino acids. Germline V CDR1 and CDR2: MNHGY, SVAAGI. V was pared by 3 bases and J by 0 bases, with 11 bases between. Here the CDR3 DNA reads TGTGCCAGCAGTTACTACGGACGGACTAACTATGGCTACACCTTC. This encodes CASSYYGRTNYGYTF.

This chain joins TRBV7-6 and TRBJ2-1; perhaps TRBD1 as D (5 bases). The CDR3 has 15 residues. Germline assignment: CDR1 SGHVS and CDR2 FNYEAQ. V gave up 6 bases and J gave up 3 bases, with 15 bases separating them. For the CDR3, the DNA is TGTGCCAGCAGAGAGATTTCGACAGACTACAATGAGCAGTTCTTC. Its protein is CASREISTDYNEQFF.

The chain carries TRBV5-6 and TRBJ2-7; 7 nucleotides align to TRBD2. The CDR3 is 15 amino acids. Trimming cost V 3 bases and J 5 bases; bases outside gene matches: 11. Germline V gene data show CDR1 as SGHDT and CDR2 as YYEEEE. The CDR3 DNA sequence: TGTGCCAGCAGCTGGAGGTGGACTAGTACGGACGAGCAGTACTTC. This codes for CASSWRWTSTDEQYF.

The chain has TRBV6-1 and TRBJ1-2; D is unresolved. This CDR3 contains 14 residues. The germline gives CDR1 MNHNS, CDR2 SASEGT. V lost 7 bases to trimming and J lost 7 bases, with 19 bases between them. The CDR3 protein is CASKPDRSIVGYTF. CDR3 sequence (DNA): TGTGCCAGCAAACCGGACCGCAGCATTGTTGGCTACACCTTC.